This T cell receptor beta chain derives from a study of T cells in Graves' hyperthyroidism and ophthalmopathy. Patients affected by ophthalmopathy presented a Clinical Activity Score of at least 3, a NOSPECS grade of at least 4, and disease duration below 3 months. Fresh peripheral blood, approximately 10 ml, was the source of the PBMCs. This clonotype was seen ten or more times. Amplification yielded TCR beta CDR3 regions, with RNA transcripts as the source. HTBI primers were the set used in a first-round RT-PCR of the TCR CDR3. TCRdb recomputed calls from the multiplex PCR reads with MiXCR, one row per CDR3 protein. The data hold hundreds of thousands of distinct CDR3 sequences, with roughly a quarter observed a single time. The CDR3 has 14 amino acids. Trimming left V 0 bases short and J 7 bases short, with 10 bases between. The V gene's germline CDR1 is MNHEY and CDR2 SVGEGT.

The TCR was taken from a woman aged 25 to 45 with Graves' ophthalmopathy. The chain joins TRBV6-2 or TRBV6-3 to TRBJ1-5; weak D call: TRBD1 (5 bases). The sequenced sample was blood. CDR3 bases: TGTGCCAGCAGTTACTCAGGGGAACTCCAGCCCCAGCATTTT. Translation: CASSYSGELQPQHF.